This T cell receptor beta chain was identified during a study of control samples from healthy donors and cancer patients. Measured with immunoSEQ multiplex PCR; TCRdb has only the in-frame clones, and not every one. The sample carries about 180,000 clones, about 90% recorded once. This CDR3 has 13 amino acids. The germline gives CDR1 SGHAT, CDR2 FQNNGV. V lost 3 bases and J 0 bases, leaving 5 bases between the germline ends. The rearrangement joins TRBV11-2 to TRBJ1-2; D not certain. The clonotype comes from a woman aged 45-65 years in good health. Sequenced: blood. CDR3 sequence reads: CASSFQANYGYTF. The CDR3 region has the DNA TGTGCCAGCAGCTTTCAGGCTAACTATGGCTACACCTTC.